This is a list of T cell receptor beta chains from one sample in a study of Graves' ophthalmopathy and Graves' hyperthyroidism. Each CDR3 protein gets one entry after TCRdb re-called the multiplex PCR reads with MiXCR. The sample holds roughly 1.1 million distinct CDR3 sequences; roughly two fifths are singletons and the top ten take approximately 10%. The sequenced sample consisted of peripheral blood or thyroid tissue (not recorded which). These receptors originate from an adult man with Graves' hyperthyroidism. Each CDR3 is given with its conserved first and last residue. A D gene is named only where the DNA matches it firmly. Some rows mark clone size as missing; the rest say once, few, many or name a class of expanded clone.

j_gene | abundance | d_gene | v_gene | CDR3aa | CDR3nt
TRBJ1-3 | NA | NA | TRBV7-2 | CASSTQTGSGSGNTTYF | TGTGCCAGCAGCACCCAGACAGGCTCAGGCTCTGGGAACACCACATATTTT
TRBJ1-5 | many | NA | TRBV12-3/TRBV12-4 | CASSAPGTSYQPQHF | TGTGCCAGCAGCGCCCCCGGGACGTCCTATCAGCCCCAGCATTTT
TRBJ2-7 | few | NA | TRBV5-1 | CASSLDPGGREQYF | TGCGCCAGCAGCTTGGACCCGGGGGGCCGCGAGCAGTACTTC
TRBJ2-7 | few | NA | TRBV6-1 | CASSEFESSYEQYF | TGTGCCAGCAGTGAATTCGAGAGCTCCTACGAGCAGTACTTC
TRBJ2-7 | many | NA | TRBV7-8 | CASSLSSQPTYEQYF | TGTGCCAGCAGCTTAAGTAGTCAGCCAACCTACGAGCAGTACTTC
TRBJ2-5 | few | TRBD2 | TRBV3-1 | CASSQVLAGGALQYF | TGTGCCAGCAGCCAAGTCCTAGCGGGAGGGGCGCTCCAGTACTTC
TRBJ1-5 | NA | TRBD1 | TRBV4-1 | CASSQARTGYNQPQHF | TGCGCCAGCAGCCAAGCCAGGACAGGGTACAATCAGCCCCAGCATTTT
TRBJ2-7 | many | NA | TRBV7-9 | CASSAPGALAEQYF | TGTGCCAGCAGCGCACCGGGAGCCCTCGCCGAGCAGTACTTC
TRBJ2-3 | NA | TRBD2 | TRBV10-1 | CASSEQPGGGRTDTQYF | TGCGCCAGCAGTGAGCAGCCCGGCGGGGGGCGGACAGATACGCAGTATTTT
TRBJ2-5 | NA | NA | TRBV24-1 | CATRGPAQYF | TGTGCCACCAGGGGGCCAGCCCAGTACTTC
TRBJ2-7 | few | TRBD2 | TRBV7-9 | CASSTGGSYGQYF | TGTGCCAGCAGTACGGGCGGGAGCTACGGGCAGTACTTC
TRBJ1-2 | NA | NA | TRBV25-1 | CASSDQTGLYGYTF | TGTGCCAGCAGTGACCAAACAGGGCTCTATGGCTACACCTTC
TRBJ1-1 | many | NA | TRBV5-1 | CASRSGNQAFF | TGCGCCAGCAGGTCAGGGAATCAAGCTTTCTTT
TRBJ2-6 | NA | NA | TRBV7-9 | CASSLAEDLTF | TGTGCCAGCAGCTTAGCAGAGGACCTGACTTTC
TRBJ2-3 | NA | NA | TRBV11-2 | CASSLYGTSTDTQYF | TGTGCCAGCAGCTTATATGGGACTAGCACAGATACGCAGTATTTT
TRBJ2-2 | NA | NA | TRBV20-1 | CSANAPHSPNTGELFF | TGCAGTGCTAATGCACCCCACAGTCCGAACACCGGGGAGCTGTTTTTT
TRBJ2-5 | NA | TRBD2 | TRBV7-9 | CASNDAGEPQETQYF | TGTGCCAGCAACGATGCGGGGGAACCTCAAGAGACCCAGTACTTC
TRBJ1-1 | NA | NA | TRBV12-3/TRBV12-4 | CASSLSSRPNTEAFF | TGTGCCAGCAGTTTAAGCAGCAGGCCGAACACTGAAGCTTTCTTT
TRBJ1-1 | NA | TRBD1 | TRBV29-1 | CSAAPGQGFFKAFF | TGCAGCGCAGCCCCGGGACAGGGGTTTTTTAAAGCTTTCTTT
TRBJ1-6 | once | NA | TRBV9 | CASRRDLEPIGSPLHF | TGTGCCAGCAGACGAGATCTGGAACCGATAGGGTCACCCCTCCACTTT
TRBJ2-6 | NA | NA | TRBV2 | CASARVSGANVLTF | TGTGCCAGCGCACGGGTGTCTGGGGCCAACGTCCTGACTTTC
TRBJ2-6 | many | NA | TRBV4-2 | CASSQEDTSGANVLTF | TGTGCCAGCAGCCAAGAGGATACCTCTGGGGCCAACGTCCTGACTTTC
TRBJ2-2 | many | NA | TRBV14 | CASSRHEQGELFF | TGTGCCAGCAGCCGACACGAACAAGGGGAGCTGTTTTTT
TRBJ1-6 | NA | NA | TRBV19 | CAWRSDTSSYNSPLHF | TGTGCCTGGAGGTCGGACACCAGCTCCTATAATTCACCCCTCCACTTT
TRBJ1-2 | many | TRBD1 | TRBV7-8 | CASSPGGLDYGYTF | TGTGCCAGCAGCCCAGGGGGTCTGGACTATGGCTACACCTTC
TRBJ2-5 | NA | NA | TRBV7-3 | CASSLVFTVQETQYF | TGTGCCAGCAGCTTAGTGTTTACAGTACAAGAGACCCAGTACTTC
TRBJ1-1 | few | NA | TRBV19 | CASSIEVRDTEAFF | TGTGCCAGTAGTATAGAAGTAAGAGACACTGAAGCTTTCTTT
TRBJ1-2 | once | TRBD1 | TRBV25-1 | CATNQAPIQGSDGYTF | TGTGCCACCAACCAGGCTCCTATACAGGGGAGTGATGGCTACACCTTC
TRBJ2-5 | many | NA | TRBV7-2 | CASSLRGRQETQYF | TGTGCCAGCAGCCTTCGGGGGCGGCAAGAGACCCAGTACTTC
TRBJ2-7 | many | TRBD2 | TRBV24-1 | CATSDSTSGLIYEQYF | TGTGCCACCAGTGATTCGACTAGCGGCTTAATCTACGAGCAGTACTTC
TRBJ2-7 | NA | TRBD2 | TRBV6-6 | CASGGDFWSSYEQYF | TGTGCCAGCGGGGGGGACTTTTGGAGCTCCTACGAGCAGTACTTC
TRBJ2-5 | NA | TRBD1 | TRBV5-4 | CASRRDRAQETQYF | TGTGCCAGCAGGAGGGACAGGGCTCAAGAGACCCAGTACTTC
TRBJ2-5 | many | TRBD1 | TRBV7-9 | CASSRRTGDGETQYF | TGTGCCAGCAGCAGGAGGACAGGGGACGGAGAGACCCAGTACTTC
TRBJ1-2 | many | NA | TRBV12-3/TRBV12-4 | CASGRITNYGYTF | TGTGCCAGCGGGCGGATTACTAACTATGGCTACACCTTC
TRBJ2-2 | few | NA | TRBV6-5 | CASSYWTNTGELFF | TGTGCCAGCAGTTACTGGACGAACACCGGGGAGCTGTTTTTT
TRBJ2-2 | NA | TRBD2 | TRBV20-1 | CSARRIAGEIPGELFF | TGCAGTGCTAGACGGATAGCGGGAGAGATCCCCGGGGAGCTGTTTTTT
TRBJ2-7 | many | TRBD1 | TRBV19 | CASPRQGNEQYF | TGTGCCAGCCCGCGACAGGGGAACGAGCAGTACTTC
TRBJ1-2 | NA | TRBD1 | TRBV7-9 | CAGKQGNGYGYTF | TGTGCCGGTAAACAGGGGAATGGCTATGGCTACACCTTC
TRBJ1-5 | many | NA | TRBV12-3/TRBV12-4 | CASTLRLGPNQPQHF | TGTGCCAGCACTCTGCGATTGGGCCCAAATCAGCCCCAGCATTTT
TRBJ2-2 | many | TRBD2 | TRBV19 | CASIRSLAGGFTGELFF | TGTGCCAGTATCAGGTCCCTAGCGGGAGGTTTCACCGGGGAGCTGTTTTTT
TRBJ1-3 | NA | NA | TRBV6-6 | CASSYSSGLSSGNTIHF | TGTGCCAGCAGTTACTCATCAGGGCTGAGCTCTGGAAACACCATACATTTT
TRBJ1-4 | NA | NA | TRBV18 | CASSRGFDEKLFF | TGTGCCAGCTCACGGGGCTTTGATGAAAAACTGTTTTTT
TRBJ2-7 | NA | NA | TRBV10-2 | CASSQTPSYEQYF | TGCGCCAGCAGCCAAACGCCCAGCTACGAGCAGTACTTC
TRBJ1-4 | many | TRBD1 | TRBV12-3/TRBV12-4 | CASRGRTGRLFF | TGTGCCAGCAGGGGGCGGACAGGGAGGCTGTTTTTT
TRBJ1-6 | NA | NA | TRBV28 | CASSLSGGYAYNSPLHF | TGTGCCAGCAGTTTATCCGGGGGATACGCCTATAATTCACCCCTCCACTTT